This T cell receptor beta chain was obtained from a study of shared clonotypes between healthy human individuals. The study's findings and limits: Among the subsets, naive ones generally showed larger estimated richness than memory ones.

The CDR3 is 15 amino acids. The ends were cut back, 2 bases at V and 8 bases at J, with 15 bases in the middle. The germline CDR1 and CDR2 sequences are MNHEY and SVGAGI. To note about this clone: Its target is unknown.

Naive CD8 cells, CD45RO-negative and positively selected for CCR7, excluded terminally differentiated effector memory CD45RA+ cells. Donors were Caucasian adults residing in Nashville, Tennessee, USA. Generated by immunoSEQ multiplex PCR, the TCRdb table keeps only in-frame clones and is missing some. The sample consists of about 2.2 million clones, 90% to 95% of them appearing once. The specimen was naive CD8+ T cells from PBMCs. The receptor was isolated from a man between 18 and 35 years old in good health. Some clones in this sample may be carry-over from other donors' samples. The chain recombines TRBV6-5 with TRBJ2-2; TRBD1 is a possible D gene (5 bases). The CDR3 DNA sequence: TGTGCCAGCAGTTACAGCCCCGCAGGGTTTGGGGAGCTGTTTTTT. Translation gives CASSYSPAGFGELFF.